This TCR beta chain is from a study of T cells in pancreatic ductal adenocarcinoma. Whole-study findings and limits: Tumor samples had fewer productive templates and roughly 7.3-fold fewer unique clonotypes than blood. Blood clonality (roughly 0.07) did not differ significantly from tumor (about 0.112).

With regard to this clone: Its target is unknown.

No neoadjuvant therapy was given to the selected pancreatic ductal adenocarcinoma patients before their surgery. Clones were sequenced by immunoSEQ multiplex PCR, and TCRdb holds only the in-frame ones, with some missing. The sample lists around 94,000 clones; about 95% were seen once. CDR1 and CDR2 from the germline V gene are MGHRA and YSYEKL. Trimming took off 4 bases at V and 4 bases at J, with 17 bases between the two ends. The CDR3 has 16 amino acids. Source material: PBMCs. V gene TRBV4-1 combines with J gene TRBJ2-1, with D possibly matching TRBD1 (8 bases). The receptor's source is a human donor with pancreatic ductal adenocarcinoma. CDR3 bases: TGCGCCAGCAGCCCAGCAACAGGGGGGGTATACAATGAGCAGTTCTTC. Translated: CASSPATGGVYNEQFF.